Listed here is a single TCR beta chain. It has no known antigen specificity. Base qualities are not provided; no much larger clone lies one nucleotide away. This entry belongs to a study of blood T cell repertoires in COVID-19 (TCRdb year 2020). In terms of the full investigation: Samples from collaborators originated in the United States, Italy and Spain and spanned both the acute and convalescent phases of COVID-19. The prospective study material was composed of cDNA or gDNA derived from T cells, B-cell-depleted T cells, or PBMCs. Subjects who had been exposed to COVID-19, were actively infected with it, or had recovered from it provided the deeply sampled blood TCRbeta repertoires that made up the dataset. The repertoires were released in a freely available public database meant as a resource for research on the immune response to SARS-CoV-2. Samples were obtained from the ongoing ImmuneRACE study (first 160 participants) and from 1,000 to 1,500 subjects provided by 6 global collaborators. Nearly every sample came with metadata listing a de-identified subject ID, COVID-19 status, age in years and sex. Where available, HLA class I and class II types were obtained from metadata supplied by the sample provider rather than from assay-based typing. Results and caveats for the whole study, not just this receptor: How much clinical and demographic metadata was included differed by source and by participant, and the metadata was provided uncurated.

CDR1 and CDR2 (LNHDA, SQIVND) derive from the germline V gene (reference sequence). Measured from the cysteine to the phenylalanine, the CDR3 is 13 residues long. CDR3 DNA only is kept here, 39 bases in frame from base 1. Trimming costs V 3 bases and J 6 bases, and their ends lie 8 bases apart. Collaborating institutions collected whole blood in K2EDTA tubes following their own protocols. For TCRbeta analysis, collaborator samples were shipped as frozen whole blood, as isolated PBMCs, or as DNA extracted from either sample type. TCRbeta CDR3 regions were amplified from genomic DNA using the immunoSEQ Assay, a bias-controlled multiplex PCR. The original methods were these. Within the assay, amplification of reference gene primers was used to estimate how many nucleated cells each sample contained. Sequence reads were collapsed and filtered to measure the absolute abundance of every unique TCRbeta CDR3 rearrangement. For each sample, productive Simpson clonality was calculated as the square root of Simpson's diversity index across productive rearrangements. Drawn from immuneACCESS, this table holds only the in-frame rearrangements with V and J called that TCRdb kept. Clones are partly lost; checked studies trace under half to an unresolved V gene and leave the rest unexplained. V, J and clone size reflect that table, while D and trimming were determined from the DNA. The sample table contains fewer than 250,000 clones; only one count was recorded for roughly nine tenths of them. The biggest ten clones account for roughly 0.69% of the sample.

Sequences were obtained from peripheral blood. The chain uses TRBV19 and TRBJ2-2; TRBD2 is a weak D gene call, 5 bases matching. The clonotype comes from a man in his forties with acute or convalescent COVID-19. The sequenced DNA is TGTGCCAGTAGTATTCGGGGTGCCGGGGAGCTGTTTTTT. The encoded protein is CASSIRGAGELFF.